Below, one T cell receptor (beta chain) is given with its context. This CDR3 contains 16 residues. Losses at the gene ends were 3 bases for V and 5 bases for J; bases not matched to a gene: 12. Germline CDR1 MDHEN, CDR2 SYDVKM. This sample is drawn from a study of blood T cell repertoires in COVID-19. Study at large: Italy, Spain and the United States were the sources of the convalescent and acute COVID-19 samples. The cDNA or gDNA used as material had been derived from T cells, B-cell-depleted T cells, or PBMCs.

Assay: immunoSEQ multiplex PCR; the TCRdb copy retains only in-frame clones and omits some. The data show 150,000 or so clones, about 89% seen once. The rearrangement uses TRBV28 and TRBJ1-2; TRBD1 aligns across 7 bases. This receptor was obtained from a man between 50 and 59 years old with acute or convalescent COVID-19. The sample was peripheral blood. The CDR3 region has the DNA TGTGCCAGCAGTTTGGGCCAGGGGGTGAGAATTTATGGCTACACCTTC. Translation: CASSLGQGVRIYGYTF.